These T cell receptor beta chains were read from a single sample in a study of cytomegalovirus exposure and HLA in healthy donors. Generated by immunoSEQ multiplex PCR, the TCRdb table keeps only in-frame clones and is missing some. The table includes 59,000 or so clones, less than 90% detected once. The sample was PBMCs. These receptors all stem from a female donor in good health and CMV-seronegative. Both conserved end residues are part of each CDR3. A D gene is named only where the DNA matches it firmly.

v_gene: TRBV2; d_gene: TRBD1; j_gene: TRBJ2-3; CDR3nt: TGTGTCAGCAGTGAATCAGGGGGCAGAACAGATACGCAGTATTTT; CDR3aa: CVSSESGGRTDTQYF
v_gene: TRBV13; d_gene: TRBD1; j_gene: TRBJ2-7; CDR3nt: TGTGCCAGCAGCTTCAGGGGACAGGACTACGAGCAGTACTTC; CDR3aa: CASSFRGQDYEQYF
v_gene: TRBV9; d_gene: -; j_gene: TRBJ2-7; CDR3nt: TGTGCCAGCAGCGCCGGCAGCGGCTCCTACGAGCAGTACTTC; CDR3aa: CASSAGSGSYEQYF
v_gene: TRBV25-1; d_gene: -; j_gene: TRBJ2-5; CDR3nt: TGTGCCAGCACGGTGACAGGCCAAGAGACCCAGTACTTC; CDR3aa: CASTVTGQETQYF
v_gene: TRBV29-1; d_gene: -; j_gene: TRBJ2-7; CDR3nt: TGCAGCGTTGAAGATCGAGGGAGCTCCTACGAGCAGTACTTC; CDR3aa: CSVEDRGSSYEQYF
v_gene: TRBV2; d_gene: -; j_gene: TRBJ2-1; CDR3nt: TGTGCCAGCAGTCGAACTAAAGGGGTCTACAATGAGCAGTTCTTC; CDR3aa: CASSRTKGVYNEQFF
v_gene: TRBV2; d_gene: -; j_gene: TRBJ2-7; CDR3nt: TGTGCCAGCAGTGGGGAGAGGGGGGAGCAGTACTTC; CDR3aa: CASSGERGEQYF
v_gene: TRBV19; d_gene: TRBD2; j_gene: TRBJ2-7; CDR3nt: TGTGCCAGTAGTTTCACTAGCGGAGGCTCCTACGAGCAGTACTTC; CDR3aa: CASSFTSGGSYEQYF
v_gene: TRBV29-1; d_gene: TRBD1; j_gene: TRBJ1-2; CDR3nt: TGCAGCGTTGCGGGACAGGGGGCAGGGGACCTTGTCTACACCTTC; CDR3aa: CSVAGQGAGDLVYTF
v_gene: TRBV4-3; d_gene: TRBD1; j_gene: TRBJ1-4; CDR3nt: TGCGCCAGCAGCCAAGAAGGGACAGGGCGGGAAAAACTGTTTTTT; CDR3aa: CASSQEGTGREKLFF